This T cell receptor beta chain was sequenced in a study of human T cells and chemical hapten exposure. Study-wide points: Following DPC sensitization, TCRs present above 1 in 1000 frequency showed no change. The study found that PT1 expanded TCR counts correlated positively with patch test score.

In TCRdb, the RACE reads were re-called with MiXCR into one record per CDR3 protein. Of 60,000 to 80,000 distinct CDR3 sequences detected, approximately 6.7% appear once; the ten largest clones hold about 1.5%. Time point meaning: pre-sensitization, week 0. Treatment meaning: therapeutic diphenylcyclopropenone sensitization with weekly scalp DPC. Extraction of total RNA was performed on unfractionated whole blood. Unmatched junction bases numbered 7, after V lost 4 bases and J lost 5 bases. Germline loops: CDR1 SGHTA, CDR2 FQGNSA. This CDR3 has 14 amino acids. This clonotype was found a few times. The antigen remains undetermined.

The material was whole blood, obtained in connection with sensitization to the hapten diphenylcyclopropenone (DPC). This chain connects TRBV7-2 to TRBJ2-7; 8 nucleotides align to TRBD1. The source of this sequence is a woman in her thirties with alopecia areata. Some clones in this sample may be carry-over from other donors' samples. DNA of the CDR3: TGTGCCAGCAGCTCCCGACAGGGGTCCCACGAGCAGTACTTC. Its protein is CASSSRQGSHEQYF.